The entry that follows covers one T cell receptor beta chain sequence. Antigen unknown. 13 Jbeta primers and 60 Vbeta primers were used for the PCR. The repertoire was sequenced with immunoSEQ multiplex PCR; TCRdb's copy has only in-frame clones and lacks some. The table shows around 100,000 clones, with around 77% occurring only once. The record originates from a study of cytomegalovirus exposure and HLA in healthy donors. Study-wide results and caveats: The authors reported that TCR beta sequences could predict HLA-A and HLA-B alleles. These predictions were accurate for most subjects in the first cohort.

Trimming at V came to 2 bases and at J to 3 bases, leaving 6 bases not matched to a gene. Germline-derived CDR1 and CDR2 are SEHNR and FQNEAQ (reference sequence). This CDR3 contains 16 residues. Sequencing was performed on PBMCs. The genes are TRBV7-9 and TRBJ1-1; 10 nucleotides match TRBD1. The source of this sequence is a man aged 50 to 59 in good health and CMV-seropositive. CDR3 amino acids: CASSLPGQGYDTEAFF. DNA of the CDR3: TGTGCCAGCAGCTTACCGGGACAGGGGTATGACACTGAAGCTTTCTTT.